This TCR beta chain was captured in a study of blood T cell repertoires in COVID-19. For the study at large: The samples span acute and convalescent COVID-19 from the United States, Italy and Spain. In each case, the material was cDNA or gDNA derived from T cells, B-cell-depleted T cells, or PBMCs.

CDR1 is SGHNT and CDR2 is YYREEE in the germline V gene (reference sequence). With 4 bases clipped from V and 0 bases from J, the junction kept 5 bases outside the gene matches. The CDR3 runs 15 residues. Study processing details: Cell counts per sample came from amplifying reference gene primers. Clones were read by immunoSEQ multiplex PCR, and TCRdb kept only the in-frame ones, dropping some. That table is the source of V, J and clone size, and D and trimming were worked out from the DNA. The data show 470,000 or so clones, about 89% seen once. The receptor was isolated from a woman in her thirties with acute or convalescent COVID-19. Sequencing was done on a sample of peripheral blood. V gene TRBV5-4 combines with J gene TRBJ2-7; 9 nucleotides align to TRBD1. CDR3 loop: CASSGGTGSSYEQYF. Here the CDR3 DNA reads TGTGCCAGCAGCGGGGGGACAGGGAGCTCCTACGAGCAGTACTTC. Full variable domain (outside the CDR3, taken from reference TRBV5-4 and TRBJ2-7): ETGVTQSPTHLIKTRGQQVTLRCSSQSGHNTVSWYQQALGQGPQFIFQYYREEENGRGNFPPRFSGLQFPNYSSELNVNALELDDSALYLCASSGGTGSSYEQYFGPGTRLTVT.